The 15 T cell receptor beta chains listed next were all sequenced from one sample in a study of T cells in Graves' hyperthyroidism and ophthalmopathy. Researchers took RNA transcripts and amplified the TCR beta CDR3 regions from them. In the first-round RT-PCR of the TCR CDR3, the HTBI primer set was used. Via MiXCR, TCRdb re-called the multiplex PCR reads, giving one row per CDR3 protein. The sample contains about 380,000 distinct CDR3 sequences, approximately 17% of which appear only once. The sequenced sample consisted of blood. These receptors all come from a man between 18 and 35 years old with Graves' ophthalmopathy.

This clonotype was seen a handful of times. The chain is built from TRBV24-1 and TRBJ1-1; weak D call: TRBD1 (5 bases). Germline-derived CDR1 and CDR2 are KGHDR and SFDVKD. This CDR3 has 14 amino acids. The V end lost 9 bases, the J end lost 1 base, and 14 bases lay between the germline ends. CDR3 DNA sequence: TGTGCCACCTCGTCCGCAGGGCCGAACACTGAAGCTTTCTTT. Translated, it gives CATSSAGPNTEAFF.

CDR3 residues: CSVEDAGSNEKLFF. The CDR3 nucleotides are TGCAGCGTTGAAGATGCGGGATCTAATGAAAAACTGTTTTTT. The J gene is TRBJ1-4, the V gene TRBV29-1, with D unclear. Trimming took off 0 bases at V and 3 bases at J, with 8 bases between the two ends. The CDR3 totals 14 residues. The germline gives CDR1 SQVTM, CDR2 ANQGSEA.

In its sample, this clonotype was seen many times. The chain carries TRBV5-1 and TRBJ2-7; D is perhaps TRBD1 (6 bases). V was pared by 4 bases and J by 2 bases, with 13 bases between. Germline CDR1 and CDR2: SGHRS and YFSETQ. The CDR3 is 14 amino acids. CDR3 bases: TGCGCCAGCAGCATGACAGGCCCAACCTACGAGCAGTACTTC. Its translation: CASSMTGPTYEQYF. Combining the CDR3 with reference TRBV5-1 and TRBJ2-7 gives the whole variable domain KAGVTQTPRYLIKTRGQQVTLSCSPISGHRSVSWYQQTPGQGLQFLFEYFSETQRNKGNFPGRFSGRQFSNSRSEMNVSTLELGDSALYLCASSMTGPTYEQYFGPGTRLTVT.

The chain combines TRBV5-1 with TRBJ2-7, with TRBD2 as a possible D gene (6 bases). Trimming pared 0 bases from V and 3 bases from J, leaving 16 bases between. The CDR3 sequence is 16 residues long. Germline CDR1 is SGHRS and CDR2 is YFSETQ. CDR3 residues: CASSLVGGDMIYEQYF. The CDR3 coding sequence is TGCGCCAGCAGCTTGGTTGGCGGGGATATGATCTACGAGCAGTACTTC.

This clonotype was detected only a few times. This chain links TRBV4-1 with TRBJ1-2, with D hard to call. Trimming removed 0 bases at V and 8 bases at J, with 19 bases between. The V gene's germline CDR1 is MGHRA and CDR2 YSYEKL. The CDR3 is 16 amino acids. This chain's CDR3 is CASSQEGPPSPVGYTF. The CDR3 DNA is TGCGCCAGCAGCCAAGAAGGCCCTCCCTCCCCTGTCGGCTACACCTTC.

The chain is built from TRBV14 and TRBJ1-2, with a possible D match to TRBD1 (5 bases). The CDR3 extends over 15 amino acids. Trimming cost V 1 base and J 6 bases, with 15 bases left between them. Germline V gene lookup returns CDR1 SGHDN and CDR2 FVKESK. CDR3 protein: CASSQGREGRNGYTF. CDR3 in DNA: TGTGCCAGCAGCCAAGGAAGAGAGGGGAGGAATGGCTACACCTTC.

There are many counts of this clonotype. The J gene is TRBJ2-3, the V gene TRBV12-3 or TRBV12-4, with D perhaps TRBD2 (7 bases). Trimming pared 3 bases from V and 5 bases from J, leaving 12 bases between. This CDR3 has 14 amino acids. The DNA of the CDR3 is TGTGCCAGCAGTTTGGGGGGGCAGGTAGATACGCAGTATTTT. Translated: CASSLGGQVDTQYF.

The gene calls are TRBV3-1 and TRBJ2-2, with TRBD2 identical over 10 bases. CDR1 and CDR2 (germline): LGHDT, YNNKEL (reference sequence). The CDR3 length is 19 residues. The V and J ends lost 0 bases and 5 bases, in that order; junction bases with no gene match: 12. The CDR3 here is CASSQDLGVMGLATGELFF. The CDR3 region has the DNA TGTGCCAGCAGCCAAGATTTGGGGGTGATGGGACTAGCGACCGGGGAGCTGTTTTTT.

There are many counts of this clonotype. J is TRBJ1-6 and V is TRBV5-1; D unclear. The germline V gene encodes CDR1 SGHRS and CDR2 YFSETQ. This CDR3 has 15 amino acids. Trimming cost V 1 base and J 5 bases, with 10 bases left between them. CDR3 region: CASSLHPDNNSPLHF. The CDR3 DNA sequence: TGCGCCAGCAGCTTGCATCCGGATAATAATTCACCCCTCCACTTT.

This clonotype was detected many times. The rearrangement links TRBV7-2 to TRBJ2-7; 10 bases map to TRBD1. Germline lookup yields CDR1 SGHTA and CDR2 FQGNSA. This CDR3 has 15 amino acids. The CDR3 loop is CAGAGGDRGVYEQYF. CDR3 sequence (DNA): TGTGCGGGCGCCGGCGGGGACAGGGGAGTCTACGAGCAGTACTTC.

The CDR3 coding sequence is TGCAGTGCTAGAGATCGGCAGTCATACGGCAATCAGCCCCAGCATTTT. This translates into CSARDRQSYGNQPQHF. The chain recombines TRBV20-1 with TRBJ1-5, with no clear D. Germline lookup yields CDR1 DFQATT and CDR2 SNEGSKA (reference sequence). The CDR3 has 16 residues. V was shortened by 0 bases and J by 2 bases, with 14 bases between the two germline ends.

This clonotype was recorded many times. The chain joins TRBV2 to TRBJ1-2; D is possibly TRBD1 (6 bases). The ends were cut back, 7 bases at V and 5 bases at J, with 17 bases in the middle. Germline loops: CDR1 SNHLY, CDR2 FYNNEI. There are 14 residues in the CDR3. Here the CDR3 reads CASIAQGLWYGYTF. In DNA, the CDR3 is TGTGCCAGCATCGCGCAGGGGCTTTGGTATGGCTACACCTTC.

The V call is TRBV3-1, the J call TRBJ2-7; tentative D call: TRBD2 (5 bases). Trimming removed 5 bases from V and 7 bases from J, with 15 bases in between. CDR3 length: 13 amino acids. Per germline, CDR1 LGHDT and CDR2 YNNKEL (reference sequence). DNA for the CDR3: TGTGCCAGCAGCGTAGAGGGTTTTGGAGAGCAGTACTTC. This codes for CASSVEGFGEQYF.

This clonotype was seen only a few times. The CDR3 DNA sequence: TGTGCCAGCAGCCTTATGGGGGGGGGAGGGGCAGATACGCAGTATTTT. This codes for CASSLMGGGGADTQYF. The V and J genes are TRBV3-1 and TRBJ2-3; 7 bases align to TRBD2. Germline CDR1 reads LGHDT; CDR2 reads YNNKEL (reference sequence). Trimming cost V 4 bases and J 4 bases; bases outside gene matches: 11. CDR3 length: 16 amino acids.

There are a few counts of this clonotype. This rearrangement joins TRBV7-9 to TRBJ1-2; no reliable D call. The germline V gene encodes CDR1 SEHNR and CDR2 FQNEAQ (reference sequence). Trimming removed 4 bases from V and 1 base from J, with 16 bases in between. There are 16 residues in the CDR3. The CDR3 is CASSSTRSPFNYGYTF. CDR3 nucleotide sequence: TGTGCCAGCAGCTCGACCCGCTCCCCATTTAACTATGGCTACACCTTC.